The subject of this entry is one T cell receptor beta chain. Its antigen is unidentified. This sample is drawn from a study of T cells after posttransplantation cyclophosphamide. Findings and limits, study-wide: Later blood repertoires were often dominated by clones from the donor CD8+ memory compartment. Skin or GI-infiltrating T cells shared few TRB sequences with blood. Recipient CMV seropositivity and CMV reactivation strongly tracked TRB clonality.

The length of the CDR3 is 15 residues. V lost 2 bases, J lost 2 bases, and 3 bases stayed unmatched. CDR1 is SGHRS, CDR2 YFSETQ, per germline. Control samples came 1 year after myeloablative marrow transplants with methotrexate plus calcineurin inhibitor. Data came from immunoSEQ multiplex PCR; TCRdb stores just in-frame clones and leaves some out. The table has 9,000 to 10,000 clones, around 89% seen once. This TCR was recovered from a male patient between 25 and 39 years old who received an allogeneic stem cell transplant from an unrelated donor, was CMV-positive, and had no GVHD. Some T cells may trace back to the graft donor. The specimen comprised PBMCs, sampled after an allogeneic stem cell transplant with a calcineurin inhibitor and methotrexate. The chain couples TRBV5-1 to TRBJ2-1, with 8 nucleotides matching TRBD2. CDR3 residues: CASSLSGGTYNEQFF. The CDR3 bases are TGCGCCAGCAGCTTATCGGGAGGGACCTACAATGAGCAGTTCTTC.